The sequence of this TCR beta chain was determined in a study of blood T cell repertoires in COVID-19. The repertoire was sequenced with immunoSEQ multiplex PCR; TCRdb's copy has only in-frame clones and lacks some. Among around 170,000 clones listed, roughly 84% were seen once. The germline CDR1 and CDR2 sequences are SEHNR and FQNEAQ (reference sequence). The CDR3 contains 13 residues. The V and J ends lost 3 bases and 5 bases respectively, with 8 bases between them. The specimen sequenced was peripheral blood. J is TRBJ2-1 and V is TRBV7-9, with D possibly matching TRBD2 (6 bases). The receptor's source is a young man with active or convalescent COVID-19. For the CDR3, the DNA is TGTGCCAGCAGCTTTACGGGAGACAATGAGCAGTTCTTC. It yields the protein CASSFTGDNEQFF.